These T cell receptor beta chains were read from a single sample in a study of blood T cell repertoires in COVID-19. Clones were sequenced by immunoSEQ multiplex PCR, and TCRdb holds only the in-frame ones, with some missing. The data show about 160,000 clones, under 85% seen once. Sequencing was carried out using peripheral blood. The receptors were sampled from a man between 65 and 85 years old who had recovered from COVID-19. CDR3s include the opening cysteine and the closing phenylalanine or tryptophan. The order of the fields is CDR3 length, V gene, clone size, D gene, J gene, CDR3 DNA, CDR3 protein. A D gene is named only where the DNA matches it firmly. Size values are once, few and many counts, or a class for expanded clones, and some rows have none.

17,TRBV10-3,few,TRBD2,TRBJ2-2,TGTGCCATCAGTGGGACTAGCGGGAGGTCGGGCACCGGGGAGCTGTTTTTT,CAISGTSGRSGTGELFF
14,TRBV5-4,NA,NA,TRBJ2-7,TGTGCCACCCGATCCAGAGCGGGTACCTACGAGCAGTACTTC,CATRSRAGTYEQYF
14,TRBV5-1,NA,NA,TRBJ2-5,TGCGCCAGCAGCTCGTATACAGCGGAAGAGACCCAGTACTTC,CASSSYTAEETQYF
14,TRBV6-5,once,NA,TRBJ1-5,TGTGCCAGCAGTCCTGGGGAGGGAAAGCAGCCCCAGCATTTT,CASSPGEGKQPQHF
15,TRBV11-1,once,TRBD1,TRBJ2-3,TGTGCCAGCAGCCGCCGGGACAGGTTCACAGATACGCAGTATTTT,CASSRRDRFTDTQYF
13,TRBV10-1,NA,TRBD1,TRBJ2-7,TGCGCCAGCAGTGAGACTTTGACAGGGGAGCAGTACTTC,CASSETLTGEQYF
15,TRBV7-2,NA,TRBD1,TRBJ1-5,TGTGCCAGCAGCATCACAGGGGGAAGCAATCAGCCCCAGCATTTT,CASSITGGSNQPQHF
14,TRBV28,few,TRBD1,TRBJ1-5,TGTGCCAGCAGTTGGGGGACAGGGCATCAGCCCCAGCATTTT,CASSWGTGHQPQHF
15,TRBV5-5,few,NA,TRBJ2-6,TGTGCCAGCAGTTCTGAGCCCTCTGGGGCCAACGTCCTGACTTTC,CASSSEPSGANVLTF
14,TRBV6-2/TRBV6-3,NA,NA,TRBJ1-1,TGTGCCAGCAGCTCAACGGGAGGGGACACTGAAGCTTTCTTT,CASSSTGGDTEAFF
15,TRBV28,NA,TRBD1,TRBJ1-5,TGTGCCAGCAGTTTGCAGGGGGATAGCAATCAGCCCCAGCATTTT,CASSLQGDSNQPQHF
15,TRBV9,NA,NA,TRBJ2-2,TGTGCCAGCAGCGTTACCGGGATGAACACCGGGGAGCTGTTTTTT,CASSVTGMNTGELFF
18,TRBV7-2,NA,NA,TRBJ2-6,TGTGCCAGCAGCTTAGCTTTCCTCCCTTTCTCTGGGGCCAACGTCCTGACTTTC,CASSLAFLPFSGANVLTF
14,TRBV5-4,NA,NA,TRBJ2-6,TGTGCCAGTCTACAGGATCCCGGGGCCAACGTCCTGACTTTC,CASLQDPGANVLTF
17,TRBV6-1,NA,NA,TRBJ2-1,TGTGCCAGCAGTGAAGCCACTAGCTGGGGGTCCTACAATGAGCAGTTCTTC,CASSEATSWGSYNEQFF
16,TRBV6-2/TRBV6-3,NA,NA,TRBJ2-5,TGTGCCAGCAGTTACAGGCTAGCGAGGTACCAAGAGACCCAGTACTTC,CASSYRLARYQETQYF
11,TRBV20-1,NA,TRBD2,TRBJ2-5,TGCAGTATCTACGGGAGGGAGACCCAGTACTTC,CSIYGRETQYF
13,TRBV30,once,NA,TRBJ2-5,TGTGCCTGGAATATCGCTAGCCAAGAGACCCAGTACTTC,CAWNIASQETQYF
13,TRBV6-5,NA,NA,TRBJ2-5,TGTGCCAGCAGTCGAGCCCCGAAAGAGACCCAGTACTTC,CASSRAPKETQYF
16,TRBV27,NA,TRBD2,TRBJ2-1,TGTGCCAGCAGTACGCTCGGACTAGCGGGGGATAATGAGCAGTTCTTC,CASSTLGLAGDNEQFF
15,TRBV6-5,NA,NA,TRBJ2-7,TGTGCCAGCAGTTACCTTTTAGGGGCGGGATACGAGCAGTACTTC,CASSYLLGAGYEQYF
15,TRBV2,NA,TRBD2,TRBJ2-7,TGTGCCAGCACCCTGACTAGCGGGTCGGCCTACGAGCAGTACTTC,CASTLTSGSAYEQYF
12,TRBV28,NA,NA,TRBJ1-2,TGTGCCAGCAGTTTGCGGGAGTATGGCTACACCTTC,CASSLREYGYTF
14,TRBV19,NA,TRBD1,TRBJ2-3,TGTGCCAGTAGTATTCAGGGGGGCACAGATACGCAGTATTTT,CASSIQGGTDTQYF
14,TRBV19,NA,TRBD2,TRBJ2-5,TGTGCCAGTGGACTAGCGGGATACTCAGAGACCCAGTACTTC,CASGLAGYSETQYF
17,TRBV5-1,NA,TRBD2,TRBJ2-7,TGCGCCAGCAGCTTGGGTCCTAGCGGGCTTAGTTCCTACGAGCAGTACTTC,CASSLGPSGLSSYEQYF
14,TRBV27,NA,NA,TRBJ1-1,TGTGCCAGCCTTCCTCCGGGGGGGAACACTGAAGCTTTCTTT,CASLPPGGNTEAFF
15,TRBV11-2,few,NA,TRBJ1-5,TGTGCCAGCAGCACCGGACAAGATAGCAATCAGCCCCAGCATTTT,CASSTGQDSNQPQHF
13,TRBV6-5,once,NA,TRBJ1-6,TGTGCCAGCAGTCAGACGGGGAATTCACCCCTCCACTTT,CASSQTGNSPLHF
16,TRBV3-1/TRBV3-2,NA,TRBD2,TRBJ2-7,TGTGCCAGCAGCCGGGGGGGTAGCGGGAACTCCTACGAGCAGTACTTC,CASSRGGSGNSYEQYF
16,TRBV6-2/TRBV6-3,few,TRBD2,TRBJ2-1,TGTGCCAGCAGCAGACCGGGGACTAGCGGGAGAGGCGAGCAGTTCTTC,CASSRPGTSGRGEQFF
15,TRBV3-1/TRBV3-2,NA,TRBD1,TRBJ1-4,TGTGCCAGCAGCCAAGGGGGGACAGGGGGCGAAAAACTGTTTTTT,CASSQGGTGGEKLFF
16,TRBV10-1,NA,TRBD2,TRBJ2-1,TGCGCCAGCAGTGAGTCGATACTAGCGGGGTACAATGAGCAGTTCTTC,CASSESILAGYNEQFF
13,TRBV27,NA,TRBD2,TRBJ2-7,TGTGCCAGCAAAGGAGCGGGGGACTACGAGCAGTACTTC,CASKGAGDYEQYF
13,TRBV19,NA,TRBD1,TRBJ1-1,TGTGCCACGGGAGCAGGGGGGCGTACTGAAGCTTTCTTT,CATGAGGRTEAFF
15,TRBV5-1,NA,NA,TRBJ2-1,TGCGCCAGCAGCTCGACCGGGACACCCGACAATGAGCAGTTCTTC,CASSSTGTPDNEQFF
13,TRBV27,NA,TRBD1,TRBJ2-7,TGTGCCAGCAGCCCACAGGGGGCTGGGGGGCAGTACTTC,CASSPQGAGGQYF